This TCR beta chain was identified during a study of blood T cells in healthy people across ages. Sample-barcoded 5' priming and a J-beta primer mix drove a second PCR of about 6 to 12 cycles. TCRdb fed the 5' RACE reads into MiXCR, producing one record per CDR3 protein. The data hold hundreds of thousands of distinct CDR3 sequences, with roughly 49% observed a single time. This clonotype was picked up a small number of times. The CDR3 covers 13 residues. V was pared by 4 bases and J by 3 bases, with 3 bases of the junction left unmatched. In germline, CDR1 is SGHRS, CDR2 YFSETQ. The genes are TRBV5-1 and TRBJ2-7; 8 nucleotides agree with TRBD1. Sequenced input: blood. This clonotype was sampled from a woman aged 55-75 years in good health. CDR3 bases: TGCGCCAGCAGCGGGACAGGCTTCTACGAGCAGTACTTC. Its translation: CASSGTGFYEQYF.